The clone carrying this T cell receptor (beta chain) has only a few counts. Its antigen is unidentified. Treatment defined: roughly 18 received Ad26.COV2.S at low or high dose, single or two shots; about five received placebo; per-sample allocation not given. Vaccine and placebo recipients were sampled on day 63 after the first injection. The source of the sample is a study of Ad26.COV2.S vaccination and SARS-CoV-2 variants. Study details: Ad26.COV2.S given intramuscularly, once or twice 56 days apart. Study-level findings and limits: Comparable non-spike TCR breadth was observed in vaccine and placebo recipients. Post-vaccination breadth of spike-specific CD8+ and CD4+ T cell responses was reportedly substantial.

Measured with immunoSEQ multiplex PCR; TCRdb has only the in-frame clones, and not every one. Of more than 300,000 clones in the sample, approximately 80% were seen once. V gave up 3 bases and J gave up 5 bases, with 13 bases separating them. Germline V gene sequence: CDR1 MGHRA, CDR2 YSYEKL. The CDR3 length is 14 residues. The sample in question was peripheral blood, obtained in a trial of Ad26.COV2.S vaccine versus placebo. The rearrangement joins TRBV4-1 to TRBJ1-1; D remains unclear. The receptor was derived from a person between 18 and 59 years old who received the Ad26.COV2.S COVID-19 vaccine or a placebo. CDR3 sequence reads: CASSQPPPGTEAFF. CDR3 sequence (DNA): TGCGCCAGCAGCCAGCCGCCCCCCGGGACTGAAGCTTTCTTT.